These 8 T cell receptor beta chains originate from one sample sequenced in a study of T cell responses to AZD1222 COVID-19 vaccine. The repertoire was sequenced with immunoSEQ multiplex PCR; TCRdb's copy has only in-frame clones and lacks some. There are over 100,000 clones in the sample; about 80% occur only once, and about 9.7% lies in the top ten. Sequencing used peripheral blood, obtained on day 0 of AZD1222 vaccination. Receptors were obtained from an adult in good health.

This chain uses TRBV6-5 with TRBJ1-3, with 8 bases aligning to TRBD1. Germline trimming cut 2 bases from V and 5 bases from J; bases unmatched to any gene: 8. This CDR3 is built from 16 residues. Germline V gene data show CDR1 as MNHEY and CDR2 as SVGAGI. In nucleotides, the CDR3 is TGTGCCAGCAGTTACACAAGCCGGACAGGGCGAAACACCATATATTTT. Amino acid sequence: CASSYTSRTGRNTIYF.

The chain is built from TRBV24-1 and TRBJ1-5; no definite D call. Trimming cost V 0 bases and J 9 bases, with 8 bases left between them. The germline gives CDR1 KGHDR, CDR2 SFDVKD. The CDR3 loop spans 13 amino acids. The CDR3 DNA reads TGTGCCACCAGTGATTTGTCCTCGGGGCCCCAGCATTTT. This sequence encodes CATSDLSSGPQHF.

The CDR3 DNA sequence: TGTGCCAGCAGCTTAGTAGCCCTAGCGGGGTCTACCGGAGATACGCAGTATTTT. This sequence encodes CASSLVALAGSTGDTQYF. V is TRBV7-2 and J is TRBJ2-3, with 9 bases aligning to TRBD2. This CDR3 region has 18 residues. The V gene end was trimmed by 1 base and the J gene end by 5 bases; junction bases not matched to a gene: 13. Germline values: CDR1 SGHTA, CDR2 FQGNSA.

In DNA, the CDR3 is TGTGCCAGCAGCCTCGGGACTAGCGCCGGGGAGCTGTTTTTT. Its protein product is CASSLGTSAGELFF. The chain is built from TRBV6-2 or TRBV6-3 and TRBJ2-2; 10 positions match TRBD2. The V segment lost 6 bases and the J segment 6 bases; nucleotides outside the gene matches: 4. The CDR3 sequence is 14 residues long. CDR1 and CDR2 from the germline V gene are MNHEY and SVGEGT.

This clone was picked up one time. The chain's CDR3 is CASSDDAQPQHF. CDR3 in DNA: TGTGCCAGCAGTGACGACGCACAACCCCAGCATTTT. The chain employs TRBV6-1 and TRBJ1-5; D not resolved. The CDR3 is made up of 12 amino acids. V lost 3 bases and J lost 10, with 10 bases in between. The germline CDR1 and CDR2 sequences are MNHNS and SASEGT.

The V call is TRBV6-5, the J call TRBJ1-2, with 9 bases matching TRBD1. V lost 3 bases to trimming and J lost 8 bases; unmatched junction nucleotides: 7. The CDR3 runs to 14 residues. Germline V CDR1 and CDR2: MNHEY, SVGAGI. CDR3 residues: CASSYYDRGRGYTF. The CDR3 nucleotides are TGTGCCAGCAGTTATTACGACAGGGGGAGAGGCTACACCTTC.

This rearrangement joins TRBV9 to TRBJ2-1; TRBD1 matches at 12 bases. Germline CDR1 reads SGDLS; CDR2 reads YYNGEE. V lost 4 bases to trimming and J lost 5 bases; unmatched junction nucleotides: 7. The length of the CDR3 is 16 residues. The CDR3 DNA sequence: TGTGCCAGCAGCCCTCAGGGACAGGGGGCCAACAATGAGCAGTTCTTC. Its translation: CASSPQGQGANNEQFF.

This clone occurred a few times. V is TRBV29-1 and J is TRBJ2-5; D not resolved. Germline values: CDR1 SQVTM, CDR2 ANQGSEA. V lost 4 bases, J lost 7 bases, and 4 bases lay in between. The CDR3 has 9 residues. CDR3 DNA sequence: TGCAGCGTTGTTGGGACCCAGTACTTC. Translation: CSVVGTQYF.